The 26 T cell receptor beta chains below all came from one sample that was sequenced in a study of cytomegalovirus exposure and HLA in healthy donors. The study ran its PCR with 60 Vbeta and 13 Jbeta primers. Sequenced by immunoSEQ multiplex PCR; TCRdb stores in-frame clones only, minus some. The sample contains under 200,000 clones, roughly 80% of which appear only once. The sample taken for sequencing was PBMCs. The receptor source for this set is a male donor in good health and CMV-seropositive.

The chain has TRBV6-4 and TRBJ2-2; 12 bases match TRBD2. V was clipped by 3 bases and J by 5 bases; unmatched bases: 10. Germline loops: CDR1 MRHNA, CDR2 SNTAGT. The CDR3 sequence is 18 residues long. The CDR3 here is CASSDSRTSGDPTGELFF. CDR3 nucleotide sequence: TGTGCCAGCAGTGATTCCCGGACTAGCGGGGATCCAACCGGGGAGCTGTTTTTT.

CDR3 sequence (DNA): TGTGCCGGGACAGACTCCTACGAGCAGTACTTC. Residues: CAGTDSYEQYF. The rearrangement links TRBV6-5 to TRBJ2-7; 7 bases are a match to TRBD1. From germline, CDR1 is MNHEY and CDR2 SVGAGI. The V gene end was trimmed by 11 bases and the J gene end by 0 bases; junction bases not matched to a gene: 1. CDR3 length: 11 residues.

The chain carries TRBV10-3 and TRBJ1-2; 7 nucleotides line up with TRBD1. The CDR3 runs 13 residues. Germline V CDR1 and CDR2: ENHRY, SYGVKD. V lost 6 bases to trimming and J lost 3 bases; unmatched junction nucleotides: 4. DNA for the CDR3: TGTGCCATCAGGATGGGACAGTACTATGGCTACACCTTC. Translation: CAIRMGQYYGYTF.

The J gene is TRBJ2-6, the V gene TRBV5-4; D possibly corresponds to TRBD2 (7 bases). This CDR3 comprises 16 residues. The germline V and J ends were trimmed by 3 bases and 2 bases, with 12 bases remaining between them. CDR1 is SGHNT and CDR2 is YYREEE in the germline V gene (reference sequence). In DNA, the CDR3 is TGTGCCAGCAGCTCCGAGGGGGGGGCTGGGGCCAACGTCCTGACTTTC. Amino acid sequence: CASSSEGGAGANVLTF.

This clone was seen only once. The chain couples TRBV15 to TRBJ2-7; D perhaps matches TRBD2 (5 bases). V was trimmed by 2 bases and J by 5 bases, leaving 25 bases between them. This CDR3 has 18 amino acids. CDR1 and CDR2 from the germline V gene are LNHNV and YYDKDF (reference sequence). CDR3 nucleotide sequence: TGTGCCACCAGCAGATCCGCCATCCGTACCCACGCCGGGGACGAGCAGTACTTC. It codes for CATSRSAIRTHAGDEQYF.

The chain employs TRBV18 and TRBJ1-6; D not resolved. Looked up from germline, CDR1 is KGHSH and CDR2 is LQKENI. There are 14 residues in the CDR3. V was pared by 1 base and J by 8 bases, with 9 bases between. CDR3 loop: CASSPRGGDSPLHF. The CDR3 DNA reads TGTGCCAGCTCACCACGAGGTGGTGATTCACCCCTCCACTTT.

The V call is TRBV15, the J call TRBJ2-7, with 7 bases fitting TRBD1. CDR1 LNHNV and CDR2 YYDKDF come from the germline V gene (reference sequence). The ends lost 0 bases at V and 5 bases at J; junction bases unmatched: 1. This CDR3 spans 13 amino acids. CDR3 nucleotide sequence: TGTGCCACCAGCAGAGACGGGACAGACGAGCAGTACTTC. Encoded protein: CATSRDGTDEQYF.

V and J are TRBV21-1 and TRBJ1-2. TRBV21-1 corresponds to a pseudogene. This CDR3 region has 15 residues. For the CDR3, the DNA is TGTGCCAGCAGCAAAGCGCTTCGAGATAACTATGGCTACACCTTC. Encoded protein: CASSKALRDNYGYTF.

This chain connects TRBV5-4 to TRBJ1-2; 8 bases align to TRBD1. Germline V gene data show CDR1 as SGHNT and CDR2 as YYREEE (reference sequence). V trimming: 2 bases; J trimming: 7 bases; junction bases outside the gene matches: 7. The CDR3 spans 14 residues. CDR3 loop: CASSFVGTGGGYTF. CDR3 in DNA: TGTGCCAGCAGCTTTGTTGGAACAGGGGGTGGCTACACCTTC.

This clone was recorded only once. The CDR3 DNA follows: TGTGCCAGCAGTGGGCCTAGCGGGAGTCTAGATACGCAGCATTTT. Encoded protein: CASSGPSGSLDTQHF. This chain uses TRBV2 with TRBJ2-3; D is unresolved. The closer fit of TRBJ1-5 to the DNA end suggests the J call may be wrong. This CDR3 has 15 residues. Germline V gene data show CDR1 as SNHLY and CDR2 as FYNNEI.

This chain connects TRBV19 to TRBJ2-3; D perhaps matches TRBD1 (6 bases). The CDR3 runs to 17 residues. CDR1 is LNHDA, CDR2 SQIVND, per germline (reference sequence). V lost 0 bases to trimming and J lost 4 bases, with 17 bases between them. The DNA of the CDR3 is TGTGCCAGTAGTATAGAAGAAACAGGGAGTAGGTCAGATACGCAGTATTTT. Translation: CASSIEETGSRSDTQYF.

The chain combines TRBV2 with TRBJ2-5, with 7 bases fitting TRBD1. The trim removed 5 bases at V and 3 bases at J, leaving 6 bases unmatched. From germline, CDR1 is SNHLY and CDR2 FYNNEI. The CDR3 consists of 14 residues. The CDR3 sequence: CASSPPGQKETQYF. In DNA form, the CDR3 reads TGTGCCAGCAGTCCCCCGGGACAGAAAGAGACCCAGTACTTC.

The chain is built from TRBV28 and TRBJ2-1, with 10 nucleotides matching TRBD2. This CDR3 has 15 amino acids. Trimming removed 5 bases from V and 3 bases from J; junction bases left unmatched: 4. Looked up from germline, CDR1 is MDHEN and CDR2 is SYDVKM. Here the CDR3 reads CASSLIAGGYNEQFF. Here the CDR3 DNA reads TGTGCCAGCAGTCTCATAGCGGGGGGCTACAATGAGCAGTTCTTC. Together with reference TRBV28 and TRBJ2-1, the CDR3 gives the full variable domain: DVKVTQSSRYLVKRTGEKVFLECVQDMDHENMFWYRQDPGLGLRLIYFSYDVKMKEKGDIPEGYSVSREKKERFSLILESASTNQTSMYLCASSLIAGGYNEQFFGPGTRLTVL.

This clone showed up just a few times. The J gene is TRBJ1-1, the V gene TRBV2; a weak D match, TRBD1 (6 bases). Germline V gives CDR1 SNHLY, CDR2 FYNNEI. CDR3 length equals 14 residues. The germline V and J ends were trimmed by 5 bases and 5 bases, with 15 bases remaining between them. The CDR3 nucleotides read TGTGCCAGCAGTCTACAGGGACGTGCGACTGAAGCTTTCTTT. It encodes CASSLQGRATEAFF.

This chain's CDR3 is CASSSSGSYEQYF. CDR3 in DNA: TGTGCCAGCAGCTCTAGCGGGAGCTACGAGCAGTACTTC. J is TRBJ2-7 and V is TRBV11-3, with TRBD2 matching 10 bases. Germline CDR1 is SGHNT and CDR2 is YENEEA. The CDR3 sequence is 13 residues long. Unmatched junction bases numbered 0, after V lost 4 bases and J lost 3 bases.

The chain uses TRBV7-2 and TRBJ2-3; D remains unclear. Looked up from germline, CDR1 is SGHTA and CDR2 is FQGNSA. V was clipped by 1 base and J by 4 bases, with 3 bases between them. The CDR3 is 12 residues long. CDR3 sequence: CASSLGADTQYF. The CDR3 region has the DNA TGTGCCAGCAGCTTAGGCGCAGATACGCAGTATTTT.

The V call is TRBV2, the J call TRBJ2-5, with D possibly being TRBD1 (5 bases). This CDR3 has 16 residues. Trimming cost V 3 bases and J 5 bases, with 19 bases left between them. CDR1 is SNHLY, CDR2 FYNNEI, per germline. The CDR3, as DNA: TGTGCCAGCAGTGAGCACGTGGGCCTGTCAGGGGAGACCCAGTACTTC. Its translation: CASSEHVGLSGETQYF.

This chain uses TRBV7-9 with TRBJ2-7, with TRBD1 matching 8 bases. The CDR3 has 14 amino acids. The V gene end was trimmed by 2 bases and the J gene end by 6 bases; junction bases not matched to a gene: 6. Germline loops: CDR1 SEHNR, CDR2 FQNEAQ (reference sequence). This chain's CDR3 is CASSLMQGAGEQYF. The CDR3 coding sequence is TGTGCCAGCAGCTTAATGCAGGGGGCAGGCGAGCAGTACTTC. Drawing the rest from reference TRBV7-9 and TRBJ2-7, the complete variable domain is DTGVSQNPRHKITKRGQNVTFRCDPISEHNRLYWYRQTLGQGPEFLTYFQNEAQLEKSRLLSDRFSAERPKGSFSTLEIQRTEQGDSAMYLCASSLMQGAGEQYFGPGTRLTVT.

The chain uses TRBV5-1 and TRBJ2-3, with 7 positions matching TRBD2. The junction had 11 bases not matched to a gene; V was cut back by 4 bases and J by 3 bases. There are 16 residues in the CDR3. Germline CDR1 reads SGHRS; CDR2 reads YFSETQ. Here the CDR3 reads CASSPGLSGATDTQYF. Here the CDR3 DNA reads TGCGCCAGCAGCCCCGGACTCAGCGGGGCTACAGATACGCAGTATTTT.

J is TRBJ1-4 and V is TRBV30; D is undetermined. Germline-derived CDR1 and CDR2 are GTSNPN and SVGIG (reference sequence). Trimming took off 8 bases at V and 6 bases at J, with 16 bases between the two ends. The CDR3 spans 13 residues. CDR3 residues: CAGGRGFDEKLFF. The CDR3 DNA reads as TGTGCCGGAGGCCGCGGATTCGATGAAAAACTGTTTTTT. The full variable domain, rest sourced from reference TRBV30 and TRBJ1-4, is SQTIHQWPATLVQPVGSPLSLECTVEGTSNPNLYWYRQAAGRGLQLLFYSVGIGQISSEVPQNLSASRPQDRQFILSSKKLLLSDSGFYLCAGGRGFDEKLFFGSGTQLSVL.

CDR3 sequence (DNA): TGCGCCAGCAGCGTAGCGGGGGGACTCTACAATGAGCAGTTCTTC. Its translation: CASSVAGGLYNEQFF. V gene TRBV4-3 combines with J gene TRBJ2-1, with 10 bases that match TRBD2. This CDR3 is built from 15 residues. From germline, CDR1 is LGHNA and CDR2 YSLEER. V was pared by 5 bases and J by 3 bases, with 4 bases of the junction left unmatched.

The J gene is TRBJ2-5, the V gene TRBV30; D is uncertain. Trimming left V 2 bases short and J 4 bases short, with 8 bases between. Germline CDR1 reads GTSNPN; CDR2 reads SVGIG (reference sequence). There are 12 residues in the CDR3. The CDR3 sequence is CAWSTGGETQYF. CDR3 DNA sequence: TGTGCCTGGAGTACTGGCGGAGAGACCCAGTACTTC. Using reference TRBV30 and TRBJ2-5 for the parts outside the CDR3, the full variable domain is SQTIHQWPATLVQPVGSPLSLECTVEGTSNPNLYWYRQAAGRGLQLLFYSVGIGQISSEVPQNLSASRPQDRQFILSSKKLLLSDSGFYLCAWSTGGETQYFGPGTRLLVL.

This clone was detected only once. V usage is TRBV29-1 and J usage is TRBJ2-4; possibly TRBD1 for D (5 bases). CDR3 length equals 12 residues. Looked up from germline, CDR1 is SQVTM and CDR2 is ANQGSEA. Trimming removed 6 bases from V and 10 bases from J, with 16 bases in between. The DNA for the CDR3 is TGCAGCGTGGCGGCTCAGGGTGGGATTCAGTACTTC. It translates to CSVAAQGGIQYF.

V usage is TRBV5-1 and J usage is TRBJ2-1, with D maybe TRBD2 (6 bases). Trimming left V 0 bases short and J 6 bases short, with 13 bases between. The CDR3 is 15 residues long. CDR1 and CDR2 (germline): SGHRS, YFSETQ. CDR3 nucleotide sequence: TGCGCCAGCAGCTTGGGGGACTCGACGTCCAATGAGCAGTTCTTC. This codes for CASSLGDSTSNEQFF.

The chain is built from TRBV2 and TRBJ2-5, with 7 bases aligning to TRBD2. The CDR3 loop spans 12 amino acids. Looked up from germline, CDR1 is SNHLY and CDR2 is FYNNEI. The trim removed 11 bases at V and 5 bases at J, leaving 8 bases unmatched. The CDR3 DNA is TGTGCCGGCGGTTGGGGGGGGGAGACCCAGTACTTC. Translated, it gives CAGGWGGETQYF.

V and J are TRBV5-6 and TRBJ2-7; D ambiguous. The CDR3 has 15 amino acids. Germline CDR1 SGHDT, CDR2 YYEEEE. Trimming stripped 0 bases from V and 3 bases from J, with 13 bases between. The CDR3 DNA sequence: TGTGCCAGCAGCTTGGTTGCGGCTGTCCTCTACGAGCAGTACTTC. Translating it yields CASSLVAAVLYEQYF.